This entry describes one TCR beta chain. Its antigen remains undetermined. Base quality data are lacking; no much larger clone is found one base away. The sample belongs to a study of shared clonotypes between healthy human individuals (dated by TCRdb to the early 2020s). For the study in its entirety: A couple of women and three men aged 18 to 49 years were included in the cohort. Libraries were prepared and TCR repertoires were sequenced by different laboratories using diverse techniques, in order to increase sequencing depth and limit assay-specific biases. To estimate repertoire size and how much clonotypes are shared between individuals, the study performed deep sequencing of blood TCR repertoires from 4 to 6 healthy adults. For each donor, three plates each were used for CD4 naive and CD4 memory, two plates were used for CD8 naive, and one plate was used for CD8 memory. Each donor's leukapheresis produced roughly between roughly 0.9 and 8.9 billion PBMCs.

V loses 0 bases at its end and J loses 1 base; junction bases beyond the gene matches: 2. Reading the germline V gene gives CDR1 KGHSH and CDR2 LQKENI. The CDR3 runs 16 amino acids, cysteine and phenylalanine included. Left in the record is the CDR3 DNA by itself, 48 bases read in frame from the first base. What the study reported, not specific to this receptor: Even with the large sequencing depth, rarefaction of the sorted-subset datasets indicated that sequencing was incomplete. When a handful of donors were compared, the shared fraction of clonotypes was about 5.4% for naive CD4, roughly 3.4% for naive CD8, 2% to 2.5% for memory CD4, and about 0.36% for memory CD8. Pairwise subsampling indicated that sequencing depth was expected to affect the degree of clonotype sharing among donors. Higher generation probabilities were observed for clonotypes shared by all four sorted-subset donors than for non-shared clonotypes. Naive subsets generally had larger estimated clonotype richness than memory subsets did. Sampling was restricted to blood, and TCR repertoires in tissues likely differ from the TCR repertoires found in blood. Because the study included a small number of donors, the genetic and exposure-history diversity represented was limited.

TCR CDR3 regions were amplified from genomic DNA by multiplex PCR using the deep immunoSEQ assay. For each cell subset, the extracted genomic DNA was distributed evenly across all wells of several immunoSEQ 96-well plates, and each plate served as one replicate. For sorted subsets, 200 to 250 ng genomic DNA, equal to tens of thousands of T cell genomes, was loaded into each replicate PCR. Purified libraries were quantified with a Qubit 3.0 fluorometer, sized on a Bioanalyzer 2100, and re-quantified with the KAPA Library Quantification kit. Every immunoSEQ 96-well plate was sequenced on a separate single-read 150-cycle Illumina NextSeq 550 flow cell. The paper's data handling went like this. The immunoSEQ output contained only junctional sequences without quality scores, so filtering could not match that applied to full-length reads. To assign V/J genes and CDR3, sequences were annotated against IMGT germline references using PyIR, a Python wrapper for IgBLAST v1.9. Reads were filtered out if the reads had weak V/J assignments (E-value above 1e-6), no CDR3, stop codons, out-of-frame junctions, or ambiguous translated residues. V3J clonotypes were defined as sequences sharing the same inferred V gene, J gene, and CDR3 amino acid sequence. The percentage overlap between two repertoires was calculated by dividing the number of shared unique clonotypes by the size of the smaller repertoire. Three approaches were used to assess repertoire richness: RTK rarefaction, the Chao1 estimator, and Recon v2.1 estimates of unobserved clonotypes. Generation probabilities for all TCRbeta clonotypes obtained by the gDNA method from four donors were computed using OLGA. Entries here come from immuneACCESS through TCRdb and include only in-frame sequences with V and J called. Some clones fail to appear in such tables; in the studies checked, an unresolved V gene covers under half of the shortfall, and the cause of the remainder is unknown. Clone size and V and J calls were adopted from that table, with D and trimming inferred from the DNA. The table for this sample lists roughly 1 million clones; about 74% of them were counted only once. 1.5% of the sample goes to the ten largest clones.

Healthy HIV-negative adults with no recently reported acute infections or vaccinations were included as donors. Every donor was a Caucasian adult living in Nashville, Tennessee, USA. CD4+ T cells were enriched by magnetic negative selection; naive cells were then positively selected on CD45RA, and the negative fraction formed the memory subset. After blood collection by leukapheresis, PBMCs were isolated using Ficoll-Histopaque density gradient centrifugation and then cryopreserved in the vapor phase of liquid nitrogen. Analytical flow cytometry was used to check the purity and quantity of each magnetically sorted T cell population. Genomic DNA was isolated from every sorted fraction and measured by UV absorbance on a Nanodrop 2000c.

Specimen: memory CD4+ T cells sorted from blood. In light of the paper, this sample's cell subset or site label describes: CD45RA-negative fraction. This receptor chain uses TRBV18 and TRBJ2-7, with 11 bases in between that match TRBD2. This TCR derives from a man aged 18 to 35 in good health. In nucleotides, the sequence is TGTGCCAGCTCACCACCTAGCGGGGGGGCATCCTACGAGCAGTACTTC. It translates as CASSPPSGGASYEQYF.